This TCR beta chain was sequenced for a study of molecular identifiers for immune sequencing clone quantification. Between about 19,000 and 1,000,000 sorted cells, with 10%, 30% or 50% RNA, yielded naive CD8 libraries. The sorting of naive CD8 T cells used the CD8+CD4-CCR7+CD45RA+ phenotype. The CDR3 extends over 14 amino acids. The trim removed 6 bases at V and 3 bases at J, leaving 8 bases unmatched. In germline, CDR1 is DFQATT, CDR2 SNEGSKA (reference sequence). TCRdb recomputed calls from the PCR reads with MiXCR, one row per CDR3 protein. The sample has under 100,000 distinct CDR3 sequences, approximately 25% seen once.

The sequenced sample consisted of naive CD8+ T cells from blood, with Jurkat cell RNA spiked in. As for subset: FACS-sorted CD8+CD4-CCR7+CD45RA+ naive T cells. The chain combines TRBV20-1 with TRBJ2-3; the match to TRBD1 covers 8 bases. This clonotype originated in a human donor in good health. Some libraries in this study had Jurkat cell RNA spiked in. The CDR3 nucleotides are TGCAGTGCCCGGACAGGGCCGGGAACAGATACGCAGTATTTT. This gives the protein CSARTGPGTDTQYF.